The rows below give T cell receptor beta chains drawn from one sample of a study of blood T cell repertoires in COVID-19. Assay: immunoSEQ multiplex PCR; the TCRdb copy retains only in-frame clones and omits some. The sample gives 55,000 to 75,000 clones, roughly 86% of which show up once; 3.5% to 4.5% is in the top ten. What was sequenced was peripheral blood. Source of these receptors: a man in his fifties with acute or convalescent COVID-19. CDR3s include the opening cysteine and the closing phenylalanine or tryptophan. Fields, in order: clone size, J gene, D gene, V gene, CDR3 DNA, CDR3 protein. The D gene is left open where the match is weak. Some rows mark clone size as missing; the rest say once, few, many or name a class of expanded clone.

>.|TRBJ2-5|.|TRBV6-2/TRBV6-3
TGTGCCAGCAGTTACTGGCGGGCAGGCGAAGAGACCCAGTACTTC
CASSYWRAGEETQYF
>.|TRBJ2-7|TRBD1|TRBV7-3
TGTGCCAGCAGCCCGGGGGACAGGACCTACGAGCAGTACTTC
CASSPGDRTYEQYF
>.|TRBJ2-1|TRBD2|TRBV6-2/TRBV6-3
TGTGCCAGCAGTTACTCGCGATCCGGGGGGGCTCGGGAGCAGTTCTTC
CASSYSRSGGAREQFF
>.|TRBJ1-5|.|TRBV10-2
TGCGCCAGCAGTGTTCGGGGGGACGGAAGCAATCAGCCCCAGCATTTT
CASSVRGDGSNQPQHF
>few|TRBJ1-1|TRBD1|TRBV6-1
TGTGCCAGCAGTGAACCCAGACAGGGGGTGAACACTGAAGCTTTCTTT
CASSEPRQGVNTEAFF
>.|TRBJ2-7|TRBD1|TRBV6-5
TGTGCCAGCAGATGGGACAGGAGCTCCTACGAGCAGTACTTC
CASRWDRSSYEQYF
>.|TRBJ2-5|TRBD2|TRBV3-1/TRBV3-2
TGTGCCAGCAGGCGTGGGACTAGCGGACAAGAGACCCAGTACTTC
CASRRGTSGQETQYF
>.|TRBJ2-1|TRBD2|TRBV11-3
TGTGCCAGCAGCTTAGTGGGACTAGCGGGATCGAATGAGCAGTTCTTC
CASSLVGLAGSNEQFF
>.|TRBJ1-2|.|TRBV9
TGTGCCAGCAGCGTAGAGGCGCAGGGTCCTGATATCTATGGCTACACCTTC
CASSVEAQGPDIYGYTF
>.|TRBJ1-3|.|TRBV19
TGTGCGACCTCAGGGTCTGGAAACACCATATATTTT
CATSGSGNTIYF
>.|TRBJ2-1|TRBD1|TRBV12-5
TGTGCTGGGTCCGGGACAGGAGAGTACAATGAGCAGTTCTTC
CAGSGTGEYNEQFF
>.|TRBJ1-2|.|TRBV5-1
TGCGCCAGCAGCTTGGAGGGGACAACAGATGGCTACACCTTC
CASSLEGTTDGYTF
>.|TRBJ1-2|.|TRBV11-2
TGTGCCAGCAGCTTTCTCCAGGACAGCTATGGCTACACCTTC
CASSFLQDSYGYTF
>.|TRBJ2-1|.|TRBV9
TGTGCCAGCAGCGTAGTAGAAGGGGCGGCTGAGCAGTTCTTC
CASSVVEGAAEQFF
>.|TRBJ1-2|TRBD1|TRBV5-6
TGTGCCAGCAGCCGACCGACAGGGGTAAACTATGGCTACACCTTC
CASSRPTGVNYGYTF
>.|TRBJ2-5|TRBD1|TRBV19
TGTGCCAGTAGTATAACAGGGGTGGGTGAGACCCAGTACTTC
CASSITGVGETQYF
>.|TRBJ2-3|TRBD2|TRBV29-1
TGCAGCGTTGATAGAGCGGGGGGAGATACGCAGTATTTT
CSVDRAGGDTQYF
>once|TRBJ2-5|.|TRBV9
TGTGCCAGCAGCGTAGCTGGAGGGTCACGGGAGACCCAGTACTTC
CASSVAGGSRETQYF
>once|TRBJ2-2|.|TRBV6-5
TGTGCCACCAAATTCCGGGACACCTACACCGGGGAGCTGTTTTTT
CATKFRDTYTGELFF
>.|TRBJ1-1|.|TRBV7-8
TGTGCCAGCAGCTTAGACCCTACTTCTCGAATGCGGTCAGCTTTCTTT
CASSLDPTSRMRSAFF
>.|TRBJ2-7|TRBD1|TRBV11-2
TGTGCCAGCAGCGTAGGGACAGGGGGTTACGAGCAGTACTTC
CASSVGTGGYEQYF
>.|TRBJ2-7|.|TRBV11-2
TGTGCCCTACGGACCTCAGGGTCACTTAGATGCTTC
CALRTSGSLRCF
>.|TRBJ1-5|TRBD1|TRBV6-5
TGTGCCAGCAGTTGGGACAGGGAAAGCAATCAGCCCCAGCATTTT
CASSWDRESNQPQHF